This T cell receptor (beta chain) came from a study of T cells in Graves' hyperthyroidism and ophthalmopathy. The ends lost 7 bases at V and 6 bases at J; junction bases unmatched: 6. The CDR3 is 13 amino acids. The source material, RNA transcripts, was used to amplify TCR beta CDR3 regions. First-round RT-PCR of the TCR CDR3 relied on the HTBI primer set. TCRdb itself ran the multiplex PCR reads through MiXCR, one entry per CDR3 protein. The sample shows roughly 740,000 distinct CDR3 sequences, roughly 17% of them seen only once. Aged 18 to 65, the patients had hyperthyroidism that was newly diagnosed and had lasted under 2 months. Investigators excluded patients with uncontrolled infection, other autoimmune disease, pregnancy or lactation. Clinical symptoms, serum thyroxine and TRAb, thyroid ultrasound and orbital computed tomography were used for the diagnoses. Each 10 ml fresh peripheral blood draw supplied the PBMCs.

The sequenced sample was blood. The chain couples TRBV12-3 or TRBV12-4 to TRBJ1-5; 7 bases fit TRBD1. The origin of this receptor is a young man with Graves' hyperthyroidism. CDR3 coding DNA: TGTGCCAGCACCCAGGGGGATCGTCAGCCCCAGCATTTT. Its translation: CASTQGDRQPQHF.